A single sample is the source of the 8 T cell receptor beta chains below, sequenced in a study of T cell changes during pregnancy in multiple sclerosis (dated by TCRdb to between 2017 and 2020). The method behind the library was the immunoSEQ multiplex PCR assay. What TCRdb holds here is the immuneACCESS table cut down to in-frame rearrangements. Part of the clones is not present; checked against another copy, under half of the missing clones reflect an unresolved V gene, and the others are unexplained. The table for this sample lists 30,000 or so clones; 87% of them were counted only once. The leading ten clones occupy about a tenth of the sample. The sample consisted of CD8+ T cells from peripheral blood mononuclear cells, taken in the first trimester of pregnancy. The receptors originated from a female donor with multiple sclerosis, enrolled in a pregnancy study.

The chain links TRBV7-2 to TRBJ2-1; 9 nucleotides line up with TRBD1. The germline gives CDR1 SGHTA, CDR2 FQGNSA. V trimming: 5 bases; J trimming: 1 base; junction bases outside the gene matches: 3. This CDR3 region has 15 residues. The CDR3 reads CASSADRGSYNEQFF. The CDR3 coding sequence is TGTGCCAGCAGCGCTGACAGGGGGTCCTACAATGAGCAGTTCTTC. The full variable domain, in which reference TRBV7-2 and TRBJ2-1 provide the parts outside the CDR3, is GAGVSQSPSNKVTEKGKDVELRCDPISGHTALYWYRQSLGQGLEFLIYFQGNSAPDKSGLPSDRFSAERTGGSVSTLTIQRTQQEDSAVYLCASSADRGSYNEQFFGPGTRLTVL.

V is TRBV6-5 and J is TRBJ1-3; D is unresolved. The length of the CDR3 is 14 residues. Germline CDR1 is MNHEY and CDR2 is SVGAGI. Trimming shortened V by 4 bases and J by 0 bases, and 7 bases separated the two germline ends. CDR3 DNA: TGTGCCAGCAGTTCCGGCGGCTCTGGAAACACCATATATTTT. This sequence encodes CASSSGGSGNTIYF.

The J gene is TRBJ2-2, the V gene TRBV15, with 8 bases matching TRBD2. The germline gives CDR1 LNHNV, CDR2 YYDKDF (reference sequence). The CDR3 consists of 16 residues. V dropped 3 bases and J dropped 10; count of bases not matched to a gene: 13. The CDR3 DNA sequence: TGTGCCACCAGCAGTATCCCGACTAGCGCGGAGGTGGAGCTGTTTTTT. The encoded protein is CATSSIPTSAEVELFF.

The V gene is TRBV11-2, the J gene TRBJ2-5, with D perhaps TRBD1 (6 bases). CDR1 SGHAT and CDR2 FQNNGV come from the germline V gene. This CDR3 region has 15 residues. Trimming cost V 0 bases and J 5 bases, with 13 bases left between them. The CDR3 coding sequence is TGTGCCAGCAGCTTAGATAGGGGACACTGGGAGACCCAGTACTTC. Translation gives CASSLDRGHWETQYF.

The chain joins TRBV7-9 to TRBJ2-7; 7 nucleotides line up with TRBD1. This CDR3 is 14 amino acids long. Trimming removed 5 bases from V and 0 bases from J; junction bases left unmatched: 4. Germline CDR1 SEHNR, CDR2 FQNEAQ (reference sequence). The CDR3 bases are TGTGCCAGCAGCCACCGACAGGGCTCCTACGAGCAGTACTTC. This sequence encodes CASSHRQGSYEQYF.

This chain connects TRBV6-1 to TRBJ2-1, with D tentatively TRBD2 (6 bases). V dropped 3 bases and J dropped 6 bases, with 15 bases sitting between them. CDR1 is MNHNS, CDR2 SASEGT, per germline. The CDR3 runs 15 residues. CDR3 coding DNA: TGTGCCAGCAGTGAGGCCAGGGCGGGGTCCAATGAGCAGTTCTTC. It is translated as CASSEARAGSNEQFF.

The V and J genes are TRBV6-1 and TRBJ1-2, with 7 bases lining up with TRBD1. Germline CDR1 and CDR2: MNHNS and SASEGT. The CDR3 has 14 residues. Unmatched junction bases numbered 8, after V lost 6 bases and J lost 4 bases. The CDR3 sequence is CASSRWGQSYGYTF. CDR3 DNA sequence: TGTGCCAGCAGCAGGTGGGGACAGAGCTATGGCTACACCTTC.

The genes are TRBV11-2 and TRBJ1-4, with D tentatively TRBD1 (5 bases). This CDR3 is 14 amino acids long. V lost 3 bases and J lost 8, with 13 bases in between. Germline V gene lookup returns CDR1 SGHAT and CDR2 FQNNGV. DNA of the CDR3: TGTGCCAGCAGCTTTGAAGGGGTAGGCGAAAAACTGTTTTTT. Its translation: CASSFEGVGEKLFF.